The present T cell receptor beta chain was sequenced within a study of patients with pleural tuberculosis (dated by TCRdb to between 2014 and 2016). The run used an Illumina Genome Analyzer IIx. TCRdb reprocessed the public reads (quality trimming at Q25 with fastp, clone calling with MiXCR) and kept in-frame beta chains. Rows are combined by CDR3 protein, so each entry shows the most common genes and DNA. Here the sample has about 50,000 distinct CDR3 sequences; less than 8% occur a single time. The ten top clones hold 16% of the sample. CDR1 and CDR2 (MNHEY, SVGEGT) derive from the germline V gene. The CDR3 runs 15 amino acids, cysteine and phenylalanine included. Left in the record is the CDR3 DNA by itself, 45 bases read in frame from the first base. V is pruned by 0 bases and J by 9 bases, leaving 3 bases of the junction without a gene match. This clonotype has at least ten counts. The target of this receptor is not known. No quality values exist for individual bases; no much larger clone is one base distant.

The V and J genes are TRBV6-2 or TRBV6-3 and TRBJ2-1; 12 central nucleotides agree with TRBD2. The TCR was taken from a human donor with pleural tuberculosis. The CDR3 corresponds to CASSYSLAGGIEQFF. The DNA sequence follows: TGTGCCAGCAGTTACTCCCTAGCGGGAGGGATTGAGCAGTTCTTC.